This TCR beta chain was recorded in a study of cytomegalovirus exposure and HLA in healthy donors. The PCR was carried out with 60 Vbeta primers and 13 Jbeta primers. Profiling relied on immunoSEQ multiplex PCR, and the TCRdb table lists in-frame clones only, not all of them. The sample has about 150,000 clones; approximately 81% are singletons. The length of the CDR3 is 11 residues. With 3 bases removed from V and 9 bases from J, the gap between germline ends came to 9 bases. Germline loops: CDR1 DFQATT, CDR2 SNEGSKA (reference sequence). Source material: PBMCs. The TCR sequence derives from a male donor in good health and CMV-seronegative. This rearrangement joins TRBV20-1 to TRBJ2-1; D is possibly TRBD1 (6 bases). In nucleotides, the CDR3 is TGCAGTGCTAGTGGCAGGGGTGAGCAGTTCTTC. Its translation: CSASGRGEQFF.